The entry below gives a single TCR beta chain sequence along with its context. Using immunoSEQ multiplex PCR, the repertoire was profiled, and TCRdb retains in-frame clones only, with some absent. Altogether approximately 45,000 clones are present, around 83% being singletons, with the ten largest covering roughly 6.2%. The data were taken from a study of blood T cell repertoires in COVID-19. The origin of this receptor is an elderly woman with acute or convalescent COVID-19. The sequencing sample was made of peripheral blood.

CDR3 region: CASSYGQGTGNTIYF. CDR3 DNA: TGCGCCAGCAGCTACGGACAGGGCACCGGGAACACCATATATTTT. V is TRBV5-1 and J is TRBJ1-3; TRBD1 matches 8 bases. V lost 3 bases, J lost 7 bases, and 9 bases stayed unmatched. The CDR3 has 15 amino acids. Germline assignment: CDR1 SGHRS and CDR2 YFSETQ.